This T cell receptor (beta chain) stems from a study of OX40 agonist ivuxolimab in advanced cancers. The CDR3 is 14 amino acids. CDR1 and CDR2 (germline): SGHRS, YFSETQ. V was pared by 3 bases and J by 3 bases, with 3 bases of the junction left unmatched. With autoimmune disease history or systemic immunosuppression, patients were excluded. Clones were sequenced by immunoSEQ multiplex PCR, and TCRdb holds only the in-frame ones, with some missing. The sample yields 68,000 or so clones, 75% to 95% seen once. The chain employs TRBV5-1 and TRBJ2-7; 10 nucleotides align to TRBD2. The sequence derives from an adult with an advanced solid tumor such as melanoma, head and neck, liver or kidney cancer. The sequences come from CD4+ or CD8+ T cells sorted from blood, collected in a trial of the OX40 agonist ivuxolimab. The CDR3 protein is CASSYGTSVYEQYF. CDR3 nucleotide sequence: TGCGCCAGCAGCTACGGGACTAGCGTCTACGAGCAGTACTTC.